The 13 T cell receptor beta chains below all came from one sample that was sequenced in a study of early T cells in non-severe SARS-CoV-2 infection. Each CDR3 protein is one row after TCRdb ran MiXCR on the 5' RACE reads. The profile shows tens of thousands of distinct CDR3 sequences, about 13% of them singletons. The source material was whole blood. The source of these receptors is an adult who was a healthcare worker with PCR-confirmed SARS-CoV-2 infection or an uninfected control (not recorded which).

This clonotype has ten or more counts. The rearrangement joins TRBV2 to TRBJ2-4, with a weak D call TRBD2 (5 bases). V lost 7 bases and J 0 bases, leaving 10 bases between the germline ends. CDR1 is SNHLY, CDR2 FYNNEI, per germline. The CDR3 consists of 14 residues. The CDR3 nucleotides read TGTGCCAGCACAGCGGTCCTAGCCAAAAACATTCAGTACTTC. This gives the protein CASTAVLAKNIQYF.

The rearrangement links TRBV28 to TRBJ1-4, with TRBD1 matching over 8 bases. The CDR3 length is 16 residues. After removal of 4 bases from V and 8 bases from J, the junction contained 12 bases not matched to a gene. Germline CDR1 MDHEN, CDR2 SYDVKM. The CDR3 loop reads CASSSPVGQGKEKLFF. CDR3 nucleotides: TGTGCCAGCAGTTCCCCAGTCGGACAGGGAAAAGAAAAACTGTTTTTT.

The sample holds many counts of this clonotype. The rearrangement uses TRBV28 and TRBJ2-3; D unresolved. V dropped 4 bases and J dropped 1 base, with 6 bases sitting between them. The CDR3 spans 13 residues. Germline CDR1 MDHEN, CDR2 SYDVKM. The CDR3 loop reads CASSSPRTDTQYF. In DNA, the CDR3 is TGTGCCAGCAGTTCCCCACGCACAGATACGCAGTATTTT. Complete variable domain (other parts from reference TRBV28 and TRBJ2-3): DVKVTQSSRYLVKRTGEKVFLECVQDMDHENMFWYRQDPGLGLRLIYFSYDVKMKEKGDIPEGYSVSREKKERFSLILESASTNQTSMYLCASSSPRTDTQYFGPGTRLTVL.

As for this clonotype: A much larger clonotype is one base distant, so this may be a read error. J is TRBJ2-7 and V is TRBV28; the D is unclear. The CDR3 is 15 residues long. Looked up from germline, CDR1 is MDHEN and CDR2 is SYDVKM. The CDR3 nucleotides are TGTGCCGGCAGTCGTTGGTTGGCCAATAGCTACGAGCAGTACTTC. Translated: CAGSRWLANSYEQYF.

The chain employs TRBV6-1 and TRBJ2-1, with D possibly TRBD2 on 5 matching bases. This CDR3 contains 15 residues. From germline, CDR1 is MNHNS and CDR2 SASEGT. V was shortened by 1 base and J by 2 bases, with 9 bases between the two germline ends. Written as DNA, the CDR3 is TGTGCCAGCAGTGAAGAGCGGCAAACCTACAATGAGCAGTTCTTC. Translating it yields CASSEERQTYNEQFF.

The CDR3 protein is CSAGPPGTYEQYF. In nucleotides, the CDR3 is TGCAGTGCAGGCCCCCCTGGGACCTACGAGCAGTACTTC. The genes are TRBV20-1 and TRBJ2-7; D is uncertain. V was shortened by 6 bases and J by 2 bases, with 14 bases between the two germline ends. This CDR3 is built from 13 residues. Germline-derived CDR1 and CDR2 are DFQATT and SNEGSKA (reference sequence).

The V gene is TRBV3-1, the J gene TRBJ2-1; TRBD2 is a possible D gene (5 bases). Trimming left V 3 bases short and J 2 bases short, with 8 bases between. The CDR3 has 14 amino acids. The germline V gene has CDR1 LGHDT and CDR2 YNNKEL (reference sequence). The chain's CDR3 is CASSQDWAYNEQFF. The CDR3 DNA sequence: TGTGCCAGCAGCCAGGACTGGGCCTACAATGAGCAGTTCTTC.

The table lists this clonotype with a few counts. This chain links TRBV6-5 with TRBJ2-2, with TRBD2 matching 8 bases. The CDR3 is made up of 16 amino acids. Germline-derived CDR1 and CDR2 are MNHEY and SVGAGI. V was clipped by 6 bases and J by 4 bases; unmatched bases: 10. CDR3 sequence (DNA): TGTGCCAGCAGAAGTAGCGGGACCAGTGGCACCGGGGAGCTGTTTTTT. Amino acids: CASRSSGTSGTGELFF.

The chain joins TRBV28 to TRBJ2-2; no reliable D call. CDR1 is MDHEN, CDR2 SYDVKM, per germline. Trimming took off 5 bases at V and 7 bases at J, with 8 bases between the two ends. This CDR3 contains 12 residues. The CDR3 spells CASSPLIGELFF. The CDR3 DNA is TGTGCCAGCAGTCCTCTCATCGGGGAGCTGTTTTTT.

The V call is TRBV24-1, the J call TRBJ2-3, with TRBD2 as a possible D gene (6 bases). Trimming shortened V by 7 bases and J by 2 bases, and 12 bases separated the two germline ends. The CDR3 spans 14 residues. The V gene's germline CDR1 is KGHDR and CDR2 SFDVKD. CDR3 sequence: CATSGRGATDTQYF. For the CDR3, the DNA is TGTGCCACCAGCGGACGCGGGGCCACAGATACGCAGTATTTT.

In its sample, this clonotype was seen a few times. The chain joins TRBV7-2 to TRBJ2-4; D is tentatively TRBD1 or TRBD2 (6 bases each). Looked up from germline, CDR1 is SGHTA and CDR2 is FQGNSA. This CDR3 is 16 amino acids long. V lost 1 base and J lost 7, with 17 bases in between. The CDR3 sequence is CASSLGGAGRRNIQYF. The CDR3, as DNA: TGTGCCAGCAGCTTAGGGGGGGCGGGCCGGAGGAACATTCAGTACTTC. The variable domain in full, with the rest retrieved from reference TRBV7-2 and TRBJ2-4, is GAGVSQSPSNKVTEKGKDVELRCDPISGHTALYWYRQSLGQGLEFLIYFQGNSAPDKSGLPSDRFSAERTGGSVSTLTIQRTQQEDSAVYLCASSLGGAGRRNIQYFGAGTRLSVL.

This chain links TRBV24-1 with TRBJ2-3; a weak D match, TRBD2 (5 bases). The V gene's germline CDR1 is KGHDR and CDR2 SFDVKD. V lost 4 bases and J 4 bases, leaving 14 bases between the germline ends. The CDR3 extends over 15 amino acids. The CDR3 DNA reads TGTGCCACCAGTGAGGTAGCGAGAGGGCCAGATACGCAGTATTTT. Protein sequence: CATSEVARGPDTQYF.

This clonotype was observed at least ten times. This CDR3 is CASSPDAGPTEEQYF. For the CDR3, the DNA is TGTGCCAGCAGCCCTGACGCAGGGCCCACGGAAGAGCAGTACTTC. This chain connects TRBV7-9 to TRBJ2-7; a weak D match, TRBD1 (5 bases). The CDR3 loop spans 15 amino acids. Trimming cost V 5 bases and J 7 bases, with 21 bases left between them. Germline V lookup: CDR1 SEHNR, CDR2 FQNEAQ (reference sequence).